This T cell receptor beta chain appears in the sequencing data of a study of beta chain features in type 1 diabetes (dated by TCRdb to the late 2010s). Background for the entire study: Patients and healthy donors did not differ in mean age, gender distribution, total cell number or subset yield. In the study, recently diagnosed type 1 diabetes patients and matched healthy donors were compared on the TCRB repertoires of their sorted circulating CD4+ T cell subsets. Naive and central memory subsets were obtained from all 30 or so donors, but regulatory and stem cell-like memory subsets were isolated from only 8 patients and roughly eight healthy donors. A total of roughly 99 million sorted cells were examined across all samples, and the number of cells per subset was strongly correlated with RNA yield. What the study reported, not specific to this receptor: At VDJ recombination sites, patients with type 1 diabetes made fewer insertions and deleted more nucleotides, a pattern implying thymic rearrangement abnormalities. Because cDNA was sequenced instead of genomic DNA, activated cells with high expression could be over-represented, although the groups did not differ in activation or CD3 levels. In all four CD4+ subsets, TCRB CDR3 length was moderately but significantly shorter in type 1 diabetes patients. PCR might favor shorter templates, but patient and control samples were amplified and corrected together, so any skew would affect both groups equally. Only small numbers of individuals were included in the HLA sub-analyses, which left unresolved whether HLA type had any influence on TCRB rearrangement. Naive, central memory and regulatory TCRB repertoires appeared more similar among patients than among healthy donors.

From each donor, a single peripheral blood sample of about 100 mL on average was drawn into heparinised tubes. A BD FACSAria II was used to sort naive, central memory, regulatory and stem cell-like memory CD4+ T cells with a panel that included CD45RO, CCR7, CD25, CD127, CD95 and CD27. A purity above 95% was achieved for all sorted populations. PBMCs were isolated right away by Lymphoprep density gradient centrifugation and were stained directly, without culture. Samples were stained and sorted in pairs, with one healthy donor and one patient per experiment, so that batch effects were minimized. Including cysteine and phenylalanine, the CDR3 has 14 amino acids. The retained sequence is limited to the CDR3, 42 bases, with the frame set at the first base. For CDR1 and CDR2, the germline V gene lists SQVTM and ANQGSEA. Relative to germline, V is missing 5 bases and J is missing 2 bases, with 7 bases of the junction outside any gene match.

The entire isolated RNA was reverse transcribed using the High Capacity cDNA Reverse Transcription Kit, and thus expressed TCRB transcripts were sequenced. Deep immunoSEQ sequencing was performed on naive, central memory and regulatory T cell samples, with an average of around 3.5 million total reads per sample. After sorted cells were lysed in RLT buffer, RNA was extracted with DNase-treated RNeasy Micro or Mini kits, with the choice depending on cell number. To prevent cross-contamination, each cell subset was processed individually, whereas patient and healthy donor samples were processed jointly. Using the immunoSEQ multiplex PCR, TCRB sequences were amplified from cDNA into 87-bp fragments spanning the CDR3 region. Amplicons were sequenced on the Illumina HiSeq platform. In the authors' own workflow: PCR bias was computationally corrected using synthetic template baselines, reads within Hamming distance 2 were collapsed, and singletons that could not be merged were discarded. Reads were aligned to IMGT to assign V, D and J genes, CDR3 length, and insertions or deletions at six rearrangement sites. Within each subset, clonotype counts were normalized to sorted cell number, after which true diversity and Gini coefficients were computed with the tcR R package. Repertoire sharing was quantified using the overlap coefficient calculated on TCRB nucleotide sequences. As a proxy for the pre-selection repertoire, out-of-frame TCRB sequences from naive cells were analyzed. TCRdb retrieved this table from immuneACCESS and kept in-frame rearrangements only. Not all clones are present; in checked studies, unresolved V genes account for under half, and no reason is known for the remainder. That table furnishes V, J and clone size, whereas the DNA furnished D and trimming. The sample contains about 900,000 clones, 15% to 20% of them found a single time. 0.02% to 0.03% of the sample is held by the ten biggest clonotypes.

In the case of this clone: Its antigen has not been determined. It has no much larger one-base neighbor in the sample; base qualities were not kept.

The source of this sequence is a woman under 30 in good health. The specimen sequenced was naive CD4+ T cells from blood. The cell subset or site label, read with the paper, signifies: true naive CD4+ T cells. The rearrangement joined TRBV29-1 to TRBJ2-3; 7 central bases correspond to TRBD1. For the CDR3, the sequence is CSVKQGPNTDTQYF. The DNA sequence is as follows: TGCAGCGTTAAACAGGGGCCCAACACAGATACGCAGTATTTT.